This is a list of T cell receptor beta chains from one sample in a study of T cells in Graves' hyperthyroidism and ophthalmopathy. TCRdb reanalysed the multiplex PCR reads using MiXCR and keeps one entry per CDR3 protein. This table holds 550,000 to 850,000 distinct CDR3 sequences, roughly a sixth found once. The specimen was blood. The receptor set was obtained from a woman aged 45 to 65 with Graves' hyperthyroidism that later progressed to Graves' ophthalmopathy. CDR3s include the opening cysteine and the closing phenylalanine or tryptophan. The order of the fields is D gene, V gene, clone size, J gene, CDR3 protein, CDR3 DNA. A D gene is named only where the DNA matches it firmly. Clone sizes are given selectively: once, few, many, or a class where the clone is expanded.

D gene: TRBD1
V gene: TRBV6-1
clone size: many
J gene: TRBJ2-5
CDR3 protein: CASNRQGALETQYF
CDR3 DNA: TGTGCCAGCAATCGACAGGGGGCATTGGAGACCCAGTACTTC

D gene: NA
V gene: TRBV11-1
clone size: many
J gene: TRBJ2-3
CDR3 protein: CASSRFMSSTDTQYF
CDR3 DNA: TGTGCCAGCAGCCGCTTCATGTCTAGCACAGATACGCAGTATTTT

D gene: NA
V gene: TRBV2
clone size: many
J gene: TRBJ2-7
CDR3 protein: CASTERSYEQYF
CDR3 DNA: TGTGCCAGCACTGAGCGCTCCTACGAGCAGTACTTC

D gene: NA
V gene: TRBV6-1
clone size: few
J gene: TRBJ1-2
CDR3 protein: CASSRTGLNGYTF
CDR3 DNA: TGTGCCAGCAGTAGAACAGGGTTAAACGGCTACACCTTC

D gene: TRBD2
V gene: TRBV30
clone size: many
J gene: TRBJ2-3
CDR3 protein: CAWSVGPGTSGVIGTDTQYF
CDR3 DNA: TGTGCCTGGAGTGTAGGGCCCGGGACTAGCGGGGTAATAGGCACAGATACGCAGTATTTT

D gene: NA
V gene: TRBV5-1
clone size: NA
J gene: TRBJ2-1
CDR3 protein: CASSLEALAEYNEQFF
CDR3 DNA: TGCGCCAGCAGCTTGGAGGCTTTGGCGGAGTACAATGAGCAGTTCTTC

D gene: NA
V gene: TRBV20-1
clone size: many
J gene: TRBJ2-3
CDR3 protein: CSASLRGYFADTQYF
CDR3 DNA: TGCAGTGCTAGCCTCCGGGGGTATTTTGCAGATACGCAGTATTTT

D gene: NA
V gene: TRBV18
clone size: NA
J gene: TRBJ2-3
CDR3 protein: CASSPLVADTQYF
CDR3 DNA: TGTGCCAGCTCCCCTCTCGTCGCAGATACGCAGTATTTT

D gene: TRBD1
V gene: TRBV13
clone size: NA
J gene: TRBJ1-4
CDR3 protein: CASSLNTGTGHLNEKLFF
CDR3 DNA: TGTGCCAGCAGCTTGAATACCGGGACAGGGCATCTCAATGAAAAACTGTTTTTT

D gene: NA
V gene: TRBV4-1
clone size: few
J gene: TRBJ1-4
CDR3 protein: CASSRGGFTNEKLFF
CDR3 DNA: TGCGCCAGCAGCAGGGGGGGGTTCACTAATGAAAAACTGTTTTTT

D gene: NA
V gene: TRBV7-8
clone size: few
J gene: TRBJ1-5
CDR3 protein: CASSLGPRDLGNQPQHF
CDR3 DNA: TGTGCCAGCAGCTTAGGACCCCGGGACCTTGGCAATCAGCCCCAGCATTTT

D gene: NA
V gene: TRBV11-2
clone size: few
J gene: TRBJ1-2
CDR3 protein: CASSINPQGGYTF
CDR3 DNA: TGTGCCAGCAGCATAAATCCCCAGGGGGGCTACACCTTC

D gene: TRBD1
V gene: TRBV19
clone size: NA
J gene: TRBJ1-5
CDR3 protein: CASSTPDRVAGQPQHF
CDR3 DNA: TGTGCCAGTAGTACCCCAGACAGGGTAGCGGGTCAGCCCCAGCATTTT

D gene: TRBD1
V gene: TRBV12-5
clone size: NA
J gene: TRBJ1-2
CDR3 protein: CASGLWTGNYGYTF
CDR3 DNA: TGTGCTAGTGGTTTATGGACAGGGAACTATGGCTACACCTTC

D gene: TRBD1
V gene: TRBV6-2/TRBV6-3
clone size: few
J gene: TRBJ1-2
CDR3 protein: CASRPGGSNYGYTF
CDR3 DNA: TGTGCCAGCAGACCAGGGGGCTCTAACTATGGCTACACCTTC

D gene: NA
V gene: TRBV11-2
clone size: many
J gene: TRBJ1-2
CDR3 protein: CASSPGGVGYTF
CDR3 DNA: TGTGCCAGCAGCCCGGGCGGCGTTGGCTACACCTTC

D gene: NA
V gene: TRBV6-4
clone size: NA
J gene: TRBJ2-1
CDR3 protein: CASSRQVTSYNEQFF
CDR3 DNA: TGTGCCAGCAGCAGACAGGTGACCTCCTACAATGAGCAGTTCTTC

D gene: TRBD1
V gene: TRBV5-1
clone size: NA
J gene: TRBJ1-1
CDR3 protein: CASRQGEEAFF
CDR3 DNA: TGCGCCAGCAGACAGGGGGAAGAAGCTTTCTTT

D gene: NA
V gene: TRBV7-9
clone size: NA
J gene: TRBJ2-7
CDR3 protein: CASSDKLTDDSYEQYF
CDR3 DNA: TGTGCCAGCAGCGATAAGTTGACAGACGACTCCTACGAGCAGTACTTC

D gene: NA
V gene: TRBV12-5
clone size: NA
J gene: TRBJ1-2
CDR3 protein: CASGLVTLAVQGSDYGYTF
CDR3 DNA: TGTGCTAGTGGTTTGGTAACGTTGGCCGTACAGGGATCAGACTATGGCTACACCTTC

D gene: NA
V gene: TRBV9
clone size: NA
J gene: TRBJ1-4
CDR3 protein: CASSAGAPGNKEKLFF
CDR3 DNA: TGTGCCAGCAGCGCGGGGGCACCGGGTAATAAGGAAAAACTGTTTTTT

D gene: NA
V gene: TRBV7-2
clone size: many
J gene: TRBJ2-7
CDR3 protein: CASSPFGNYEQYF
CDR3 DNA: TGTGCCAGCAGCCCGTTCGGAAACTACGAGCAGTACTTC

D gene: NA
V gene: TRBV3-1
clone size: NA
J gene: TRBJ1-5
CDR3 protein: CASSYEGSQPQHF
CDR3 DNA: TGTGCCAGCAGTTATGAGGGGAGTCAGCCCCAGCATTTT

D gene: TRBD1
V gene: TRBV19
clone size: NA
J gene: TRBJ2-1
CDR3 protein: CASSTRTGFSSYNEQFF
CDR3 DNA: TGTGCCAGTAGTACCAGGACAGGGTTCAGCTCCTACAATGAGCAGTTCTTC

D gene: TRBD1
V gene: TRBV18
clone size: NA
J gene: TRBJ1-4
CDR3 protein: CASSQQGANEKLFF
CDR3 DNA: TGTGCCAGCTCGCAACAGGGGGCTAATGAAAAACTGTTTTTT

D gene: TRBD2
V gene: TRBV7-8
clone size: few
J gene: TRBJ2-1
CDR3 protein: CASSPVAGGASNEQFF
CDR3 DNA: TGTGCCAGCAGCCCAGTAGCGGGGGGGGCCTCCAATGAGCAGTTCTTC

D gene: TRBD1
V gene: TRBV20-1
clone size: many
J gene: TRBJ2-7
CDR3 protein: CSARELTGISYEQYF
CDR3 DNA: TGCAGTGCTAGGGAACTGACAGGGATTTCCTACGAGCAGTACTTC

D gene: NA
V gene: TRBV5-4
clone size: NA
J gene: TRBJ2-2
CDR3 protein: CASSSRRGSNTGELFF
CDR3 DNA: TGTGCCAGCAGCTCGCGGAGGGGCTCTAACACCGGGGAGCTGTTTTTT

D gene: TRBD2
V gene: TRBV14
clone size: NA
J gene: TRBJ2-5
CDR3 protein: CASSIGLVGETQYF
CDR3 DNA: TGTGCCAGCAGCATCGGACTAGTCGGGGAGACCCAGTACTTC